This is a list of T cell receptor beta chains from one sample in a study of blood T cell repertoires in COVID-19. Only in-frame clones appear in the TCRdb table, and some are missing; sequencing was by immunoSEQ multiplex PCR. Of roughly 320,000 clones listed, approximately 90% were seen once; the top ten hold around 5.8%. Sequencing input: peripheral blood. Receptors were obtained from a woman aged 45-59 years with COVID-19, enrolled during active disease. Both conserved end residues are part of each CDR3. A D gene is named only where the DNA matches it firmly. Size values are once, few and many counts, or a class for expanded clones, and some rows have none.

J	V	D	size	CDR3
TRBJ2-1	TRBV25-1	NA	NA	CASSKGGPRINEQFF
TRBJ2-1	TRBV19	TRBD1	NA	CASSIDRGLDEQFF
TRBJ1-2	TRBV5-1	NA	NA	CASTFEGYGYTF
TRBJ2-1	TRBV24-1	TRBD2	NA	CATSDPSGSYNEQFF
TRBJ1-5	TRBV19	TRBD1	NA	CASSGSGTGGNQPQHF
TRBJ1-2	TRBV6-5	TRBD1	NA	CASSYSPTGAYGYTF
TRBJ2-2	TRBV5-1	TRBD2	NA	CASREAGAAGELFF
TRBJ2-7	TRBV4-1	NA	NA	CASSQDLGTSSYEQYF
TRBJ2-3	TRBV27	TRBD2	NA	CASSLRDGLAGGNTDTQYF
TRBJ2-3	TRBV7-2	NA	NA	CASSTFAWISGDTQYF
TRBJ2-1	TRBV5-1	TRBD2	once	CASSLGGGSLYNEQFF